The TCR beta chain under discussion was sequenced for a study of cytomegalovirus exposure and HLA in healthy donors. 13 Jbeta primers and 60 Vbeta primers were used for the PCR. The table came from immunoSEQ multiplex PCR; TCRdb's copy has only in-frame clones and leaves some out. This table has some 170,000 clones, approximately 70% appearing once. There are 15 residues in the CDR3. V was pared by 2 bases and J by 3 bases, with 4 bases of the junction left unmatched. Germline lookup yields CDR1 MNHEY and CDR2 SMNVEV (reference sequence). The origin of this receptor is a man aged 18 to 30 in good health and CMV-seropositive. Sequenced: PBMCs. The chain employs TRBV27 and TRBJ2-3; the match to TRBD2 covers 8 bases. In DNA form, the CDR3 reads TGTGCCAGCAGTTTAAAAGCGGGAGTAACAGATACGCAGTATTTT. Its protein is CASSLKAGVTDTQYF.